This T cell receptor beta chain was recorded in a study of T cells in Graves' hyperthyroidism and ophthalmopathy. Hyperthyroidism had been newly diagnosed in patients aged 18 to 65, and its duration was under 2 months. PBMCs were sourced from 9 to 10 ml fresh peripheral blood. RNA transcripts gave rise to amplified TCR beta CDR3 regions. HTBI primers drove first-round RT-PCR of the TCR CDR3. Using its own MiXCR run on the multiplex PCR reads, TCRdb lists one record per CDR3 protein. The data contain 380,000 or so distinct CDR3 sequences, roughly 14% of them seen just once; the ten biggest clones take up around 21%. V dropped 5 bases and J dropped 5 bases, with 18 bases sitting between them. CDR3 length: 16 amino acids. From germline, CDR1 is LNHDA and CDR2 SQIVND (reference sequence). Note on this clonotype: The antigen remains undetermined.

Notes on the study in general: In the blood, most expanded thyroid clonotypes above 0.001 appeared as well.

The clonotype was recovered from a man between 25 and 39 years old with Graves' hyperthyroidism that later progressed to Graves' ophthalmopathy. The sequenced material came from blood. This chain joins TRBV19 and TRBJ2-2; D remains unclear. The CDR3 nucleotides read TGTGCCAGTAGTCCCTGGGTATACCAACGAACCGGGGAGCTGTTTTTT. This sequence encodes CASSPWVYQRTGELFF.